This T cell receptor (beta chain) was found in a study of beta chain features in type 1 diabetes. Study-wide points: Patients with Type 1 diabetes showed moderately but significantly shorter TCRB CDR3s in all four CD4+ subsets.

With respect to this clone: Its target is unknown.

J was trimmed by 1 base and V by 8 bases; bases with no gene match: 7. The CDR3 has 14 residues. Germline V lookup: CDR1 MNHEY, CDR2 SVGAGI. Via CD45RO/CCR7/CD25/CD127/CD95/CD27, cells of the CD4+ naive, central memory, regulatory and stem cell-like memory subsets were sorted. Expressed TCRB transcripts were sequenced because the isolated RNA had all been reverse transcribed beforehand. Sequencing used immunoSEQ multiplex PCR; TCRdb keeps in-frame clones, though not all of them. Of 250,000 or so clones listed, roughly 20% are singletons. V usage is TRBV6-5 and J usage is TRBJ2-7; TRBD1 aligns across 8 bases. The specimen was naive CD4+ T cells from blood. This TCR derives from a woman in her thirties or forties with type 1 diabetes. The CDR3 DNA reads TGTGCCAGCCGTTCGGGACAGGATTCCTACGAGCAGTACTTC. This codes for CASRSGQDSYEQYF.